This T cell receptor (beta chain) was captured by sequencing in a study of blood T cell repertoires in COVID-19. This clone was found a few times. The repertoire was sequenced with immunoSEQ multiplex PCR; TCRdb's copy has only in-frame clones and lacks some. The sample includes a few hundred thousand clones, approximately 87% of them seen just once. The junction had 5 bases not matched to a gene; V was cut back by 3 bases and J by 0 bases. Germline V CDR1 and CDR2: DFQATT, SNEGSKA (reference sequence). The CDR3 runs 16 residues. This sequence was found in a woman between 50 and 59 years old with active or convalescent COVID-19. This sequence joins TRBV20-1 and TRBJ2-5; 12 bases match TRBD2. Sequenced input: peripheral blood. CDR3 bases: TGCAGTGCTAGTAAGACTAGCGGGGGACACCAAGAGACCCAGTACTTC. Translation gives CSASKTSGGHQETQYF.